The rows below give T cell receptor beta chains drawn from one sample of a study of T cell responses to AZD1222 COVID-19 vaccine. The table came from immunoSEQ multiplex PCR; TCRdb's copy has only in-frame clones and leaves some out. The sample has approximately 170,000 clones, 80% to 90% seen once. Specimen: peripheral blood, collected on day 0 of AZD1222 vaccination. The receptors come from an adult in good health. CDR3s include the opening cysteine and the closing phenylalanine or tryptophan. Each record gives: clone size, J gene, V gene, CDR3 protein. Clone size appears in some rows only: once, few, many, or a class for an expanded clone.

- TRBJ1-3 TRBV7-9 CASSAHAGETGNTIYF
- TRBJ2-3 TRBV28 CASSTPYTDTQYF
- TRBJ1-4 TRBV6-6 CASSYRTETNEKLFF
- TRBJ2-7 TRBV7-2 CASSSPWQLEQYF
- TRBJ2-1 TRBV12-3/TRBV12-4 CASRTDLREQFF
- TRBJ1-1 TRBV6-2/TRBV6-3 CASSYAGAEAFF
- TRBJ1-4 TRBV16 CASSQSFTGTNNEKLFF
- TRBJ2-7 TRBV15 CATSSGQGAYEQYF
- TRBJ2-3 TRBV2 CASSGLSGVSTDTQYF
- TRBJ2-2 TRBV25-1 CASSARVRVTGELFF
- TRBJ2-2 TRBV25-1 CASSESGTGGTGELFF
- TRBJ2-1 TRBV9 CASSVGDSANEQFF
- TRBJ2-3 TRBV7-3 CASSLSTRHTQYF
- TRBJ1-2 TRBV10-3 CAIRSDGDNYGYTF
- TRBJ2-7 TRBV5-6 CASSLFGENYEQYF
- TRBJ2-1 TRBV28 CASSLSGGRKNEQFF
- TRBJ2-1 TRBV4-1 CASSQTGRKSYNEQFF
- TRBJ1-2 TRBV11-3 CASSPANARGYGYTF
- TRBJ2-1 TRBV7-9 CASTNGPQGPSYNEQFF
- TRBJ2-1 TRBV20-1 CSASGQYNEQFF
- TRBJ2-1 TRBV19 CASSIDQVGGEQFF
- TRBJ1-2 TRBV29-1 CSVSAGDYGYTF
- TRBJ1-1 TRBV19 CASSIGAKTTEAFF
- TRBJ2-3 TRBV10-1 CASRASGGTDTQYF
- TRBJ2-5 TRBV10-3 CAISDPTSGERETQYF
- TRBJ2-3 TRBV29-1 CSVSRGRGDTQYF
once TRBJ2-5 TRBV5-4 CASSPPLGGETQYF
once TRBJ2-3 TRBV6-4 CASSDSQSTDTQYF
- TRBJ2-7 TRBV19 CASSTPLRDRGRHEQYF
- TRBJ2-5 TRBV12-3/TRBV12-4 CASSFLETQYF
- TRBJ1-4 TRBV19 CASSISLRQPNEKLFF
- TRBJ2-1 TRBV29-1 CSVVGYNEQFF
once TRBJ2-5 TRBV15 CATSRTEQETQYF
- TRBJ1-1 TRBV4-1 CASSPRQGDMNTEAFF
- TRBJ1-2 TRBV7-2 CASSYHREANYGYTF
- TRBJ2-5 TRBV6-5 CASTSGTAIETQYF
- TRBJ1-6 TRBV5-1 CASSDQSGATLSPLHF
- TRBJ1-1 TRBV2 CASSEAVAVAFF
- TRBJ2-2 TRBV19 CASSIISGELFF
- TRBJ2-2 TRBV27 CASSYHTGELFF
once TRBJ2-3 TRBV13 CASSLAGQQYF
once TRBJ2-5 TRBV9 CASSVETSGEETQYF
- TRBJ2-5 TRBV28 CASSLQGGRKTQYF
- TRBJ2-1 TRBV13 CASSFFGQVSYNEQFF
- TRBJ2-2 TRBV19 CASNNRGGTGELFF
- TRBJ1-5 TRBV27 CASSPAPGHYNQPQHF
once TRBJ1-1 TRBV27 CASSFRGWTEAFF
- TRBJ2-2 TRBV11-2 CASSPWTIRYTGELFF
- TRBJ2-5 TRBV5-1 CASSRYRGGDETQYF
- TRBJ2-7 TRBV6-5 CASSYSFGTDYEQYF
- TRBJ1-1 TRBV3-1/TRBV3-2 CAAHGGADTEAFF
- TRBJ1-1 TRBV11-2 CASSGTVNTEAFF
- TRBJ1-4 TRBV18 CASSRDLNEKLFF
- TRBJ2-2 TRBV28 CASSLRGADTGELFF